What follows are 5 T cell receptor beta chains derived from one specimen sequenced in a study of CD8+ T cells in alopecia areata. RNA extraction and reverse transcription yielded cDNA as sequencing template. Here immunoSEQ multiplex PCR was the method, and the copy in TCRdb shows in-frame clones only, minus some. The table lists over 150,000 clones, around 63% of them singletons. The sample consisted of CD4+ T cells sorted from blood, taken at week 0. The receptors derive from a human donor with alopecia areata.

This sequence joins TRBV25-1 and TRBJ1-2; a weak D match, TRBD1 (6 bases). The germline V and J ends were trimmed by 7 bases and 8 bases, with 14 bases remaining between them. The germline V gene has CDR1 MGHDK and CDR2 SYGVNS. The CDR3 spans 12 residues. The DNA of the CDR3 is TGTGCCAGCAATTGGGGGGCGGAAGGCTACACCTTC. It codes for CASNWGAEGYTF.

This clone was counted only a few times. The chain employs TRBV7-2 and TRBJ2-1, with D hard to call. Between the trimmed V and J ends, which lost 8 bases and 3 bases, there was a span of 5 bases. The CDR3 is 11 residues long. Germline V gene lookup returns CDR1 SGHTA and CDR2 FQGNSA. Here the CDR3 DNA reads TGTGCCAGCGGCGACTACAATGAGCAGTTCTTC. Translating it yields CASGDYNEQFF.

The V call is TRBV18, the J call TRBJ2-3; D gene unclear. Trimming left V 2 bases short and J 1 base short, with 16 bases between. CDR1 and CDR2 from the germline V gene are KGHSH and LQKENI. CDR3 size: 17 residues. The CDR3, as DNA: TGTGCCAGCTCACCATTCGCGCGGCAGAAAGGCACAGATACGCAGTATTTT. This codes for CASSPFARQKGTDTQYF.

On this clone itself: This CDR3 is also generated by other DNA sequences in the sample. CDR3 loop: CSVGQETQYF. DNA for the CDR3: TGCAGCGTTGGACAAGAGACCCAGTACTTC. The chain has TRBV29-1 and TRBJ2-5; unclear D gene. Per the germline V gene, CDR1 is SQVTM and CDR2 is ANQGSEA. The ends were cut back, 4 bases at V and 2 bases at J, with 2 bases in the middle. This CDR3 has 10 residues.

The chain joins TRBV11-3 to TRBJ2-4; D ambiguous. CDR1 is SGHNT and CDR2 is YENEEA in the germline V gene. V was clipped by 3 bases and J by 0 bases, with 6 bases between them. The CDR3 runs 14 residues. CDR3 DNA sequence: TGTGCCAGCAGCTTCGGCTTAGCCAAAAACATTCAGTACTTC. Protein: CASSFGLAKNIQYF.